Reported below is one TCR beta chain. This sample is part of a study of OX40 agonist ivuxolimab in advanced cancers. TCRdb keeps only in-frame clones here, not all; method: immunoSEQ multiplex PCR. The sample lists roughly 50,000 clones; 70% to 85% were seen once. V gave up 6 bases and J gave up 5 bases, with 19 bases separating them. CDR1 MNHNS and CDR2 SASEGT come from the germline V gene. The CDR3 covers 15 residues. The source material was CD4+ or CD8+ T cells sorted from blood, sampled in a trial of the OX40 agonist ivuxolimab. This chain links TRBV6-1 with TRBJ1-1; TRBD1 might be the D (6 bases). The sequence derives from an adult with an advanced solid tumor such as melanoma, head and neck, liver or kidney cancer. The CDR3 reads CASRGDRTRRTEAFF. The CDR3 bases are TGTGCCAGCAGGGGTGACAGGACTAGGCGGACTGAAGCTTTCTTT.